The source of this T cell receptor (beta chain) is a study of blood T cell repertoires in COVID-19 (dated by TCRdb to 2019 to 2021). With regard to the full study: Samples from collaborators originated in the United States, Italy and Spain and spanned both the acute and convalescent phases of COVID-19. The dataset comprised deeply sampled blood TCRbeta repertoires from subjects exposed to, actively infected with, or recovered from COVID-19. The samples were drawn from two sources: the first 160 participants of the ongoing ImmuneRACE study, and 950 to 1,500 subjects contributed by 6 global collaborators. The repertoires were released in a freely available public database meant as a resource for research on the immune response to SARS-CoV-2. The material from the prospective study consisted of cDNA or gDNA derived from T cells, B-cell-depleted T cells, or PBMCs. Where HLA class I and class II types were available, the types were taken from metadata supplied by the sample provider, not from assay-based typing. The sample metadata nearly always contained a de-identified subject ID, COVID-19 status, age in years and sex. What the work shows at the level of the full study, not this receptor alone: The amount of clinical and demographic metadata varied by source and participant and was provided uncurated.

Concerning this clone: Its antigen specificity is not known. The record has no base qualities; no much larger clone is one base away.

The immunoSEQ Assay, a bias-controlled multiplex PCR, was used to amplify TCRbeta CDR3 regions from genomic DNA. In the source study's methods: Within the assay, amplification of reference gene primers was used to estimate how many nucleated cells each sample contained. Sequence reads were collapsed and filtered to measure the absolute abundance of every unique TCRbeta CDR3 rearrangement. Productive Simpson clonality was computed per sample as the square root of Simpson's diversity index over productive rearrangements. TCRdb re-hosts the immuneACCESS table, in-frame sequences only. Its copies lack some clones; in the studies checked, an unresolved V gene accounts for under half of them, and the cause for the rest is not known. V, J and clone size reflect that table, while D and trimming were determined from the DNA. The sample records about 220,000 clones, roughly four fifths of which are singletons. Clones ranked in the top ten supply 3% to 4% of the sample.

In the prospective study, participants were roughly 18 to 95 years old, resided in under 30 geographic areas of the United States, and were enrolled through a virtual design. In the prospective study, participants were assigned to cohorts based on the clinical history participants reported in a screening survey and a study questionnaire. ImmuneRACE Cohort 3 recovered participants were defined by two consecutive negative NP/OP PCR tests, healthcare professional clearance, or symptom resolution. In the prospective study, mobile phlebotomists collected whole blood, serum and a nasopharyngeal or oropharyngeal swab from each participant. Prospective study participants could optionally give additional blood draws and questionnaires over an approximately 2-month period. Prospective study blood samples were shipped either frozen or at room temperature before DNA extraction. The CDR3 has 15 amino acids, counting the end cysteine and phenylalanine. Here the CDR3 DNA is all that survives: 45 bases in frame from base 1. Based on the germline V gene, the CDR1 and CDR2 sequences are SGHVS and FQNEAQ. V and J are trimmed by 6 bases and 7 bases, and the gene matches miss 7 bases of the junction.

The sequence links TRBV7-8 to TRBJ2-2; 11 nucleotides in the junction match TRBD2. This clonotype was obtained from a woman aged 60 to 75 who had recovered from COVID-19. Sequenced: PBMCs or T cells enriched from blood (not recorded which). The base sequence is TGTGCCAGCAGGGGAACTAGCGGGAGTGGCGGGGAGCTGTTTTTT. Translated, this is CASRGTSGSGGELFF.